This entry features one T cell receptor (beta chain) sequence. The antigen is undetermined. Trimming removed 0 bases at V and 10 bases at J, with 9 bases between. CDR3 length equals 12 residues. Germline values: CDR1 SGHNT, CDR2 YYREEE (reference sequence). The data are from a study of T cell repertoires in cytomegalovirus infection. On the study more broadly: Public TCR beta signatures were indicative of both CMV infection and a matching HLA type. Whole-study results and caveats: There were HLA-C-restricted CMV-specific TCR beta clonotypes dominating the ex vivo response. Pooled public TCR beta family frequency picked out CMV carriers with the relevant HLA.

TCRdb reprocessed the reads with MiXCR, giving one entry per CDR3 protein. Among roughly 190,000 distinct CDR3 sequences listed, roughly 9% were seen once. The source material was PBMCs. The source of this sequence is a human donor in good health (CMV status not recorded). Some clones in this sample may be carry-over from other donors' samples. This sequence joins TRBV5-4 and TRBJ2-3; D perhaps matches TRBD2 (6 bases). CDR3 bases: TGTGCCAGCAGCTTGGCCGGGGAGGCGCAGTATTTT. Protein sequence: CASSLAGEAQYF.